This T cell receptor (beta chain) is drawn from a study of blood T cell repertoires in COVID-19. Study-level information: The United States, Italy and Spain supplied acute and convalescent COVID-19 samples. In each case, the material was cDNA or gDNA derived from T cells, B-cell-depleted T cells, or PBMCs.

As originally analysed: Estimation of nucleated cell counts was performed using reference gene primer amplification. Clones were read by immunoSEQ multiplex PCR, and TCRdb kept only the in-frame ones, dropping some. For V, J and clone size, that table is used; D and trimming come from the DNA. The sample lists under 350,000 clones, roughly 85% occurring once. CDR3 length equals 14 residues. Germline V CDR1 and CDR2: LNHNV, YYDKDF (reference sequence). V was pared by 8 bases and J by 6 bases, with 8 bases of the junction left unmatched. This TCR was recovered from a woman between 65 and 79 years old with acute or convalescent COVID-19. The gene calls are TRBV15 and TRBJ1-2; 11 positions agree with TRBD1. The sample consisted of peripheral blood. The CDR3 is CATGVGQGVDGYTF. Written as DNA, the CDR3 is TGTGCCACCGGGGTGGGACAGGGGGTCGATGGCTACACCTTC.